These T cell receptor beta chains were read from a single sample in a study of cytomegalovirus exposure and HLA in healthy donors. Data came from immunoSEQ multiplex PCR; TCRdb stores just in-frame clones and leaves some out. This table has tens of thousands of clones, 78% appearing once. Source material: PBMCs. These receptor sequences come from a man aged 40-49 years in good health and CMV-seronegative. Both conserved end residues are part of each CDR3. The D gene is left open where the match is weak. The size entry is marked missing in some rows and otherwise reads once, few, many or a size class.

d_call: -
clone_size: -
v_call: TRBV5-8
j_call: TRBJ2-7
cdr3_aa: CASSLYSTYEQYF
cdr3_nt: TGTGCCAGCAGCTTGTACAGTACGTACGAGCAGTACTTC

d_call: -
clone_size: -
v_call: TRBV27
j_call: TRBJ1-4
cdr3_aa: CASSFGREFNEKLFF
cdr3_nt: TGTGCCAGCAGTTTTGGAAGGGAGTTTAATGAAAAACTGTTTTTT

d_call: TRBD2
clone_size: -
v_call: TRBV9
j_call: TRBJ2-2
cdr3_aa: CASSDPLAGGQSGELFF
cdr3_nt: TGTGCCAGCAGCGATCCCCTAGCGGGGGGCCAGTCCGGGGAGCTGTTTTTT

d_call: -
clone_size: -
v_call: TRBV4-1
j_call: TRBJ1-1
cdr3_aa: CASSNGATGTEAFF
cdr3_nt: TGCGCCAGCAGCAACGGTGCGACGGGCACTGAAGCTTTCTTT

d_call: TRBD2
clone_size: -
v_call: TRBV28
j_call: TRBJ2-3
cdr3_aa: CASSSPGLGSAENTQYF
cdr3_nt: TGTGCCAGCAGCTCCCCGGGACTAGGATCTGCTGAGAACACGCAGTATTTT

d_call: -
clone_size: -
v_call: TRBV6-1
j_call: TRBJ1-5
cdr3_aa: CASSRTELDNQPQHF
cdr3_nt: TGTGCCAGCAGTAGAACAGAGTTGGACAATCAGCCCCAGCATTTT

d_call: -
clone_size: few
v_call: TRBV5-6
j_call: TRBJ2-7
cdr3_aa: CASSPDTSGAYEQYF
cdr3_nt: TGTGCCAGCAGCCCGGATACCTCGGGGGCCTACGAGCAGTACTTC

d_call: -
clone_size: -
v_call: TRBV4-1
j_call: TRBJ2-3
cdr3_aa: CASSNGLGTQYF
cdr3_nt: TGCGCCAGCAGCAACGGCCTAGGTACGCAGTATTTT

d_call: TRBD2
clone_size: once
v_call: TRBV5-1
j_call: TRBJ2-3
cdr3_aa: CASSLPSGGGADTQYF
cdr3_nt: TGCGCCAGCAGCTTGCCTAGCGGGGGGGGTGCAGATACGCAGTATTTT

d_call: -
clone_size: -
v_call: TRBV29-1
j_call: TRBJ2-3
cdr3_aa: CSAAMTSPDTQYF
cdr3_nt: TGCAGCGCCGCCATGACAAGCCCAGATACGCAGTATTTT

d_call: TRBD2
clone_size: -
v_call: TRBV10-2
j_call: TRBJ2-7
cdr3_aa: CASSDRLAGRSYEQYF
cdr3_nt: TGCGCCAGCAGTGATAGACTAGCGGGACGCTCCTACGAGCAGTACTTC

d_call: TRBD2
clone_size: few
v_call: TRBV6-1
j_call: TRBJ2-7
cdr3_aa: CASSWGGEQYF
cdr3_nt: TGTGCCAGCAGTTGGGGGGGGGAGCAGTACTTC

d_call: TRBD2
clone_size: -
v_call: TRBV6-1
j_call: TRBJ2-1
cdr3_aa: CASRNGLADNEQFF
cdr3_nt: TGTGCCAGCAGAAACGGACTAGCGGACAATGAGCAGTTCTTC

d_call: TRBD1
clone_size: -
v_call: TRBV29-1
j_call: TRBJ1-6
cdr3_aa: CSVRGQGDNSPLHF
cdr3_nt: TGCAGCGTCCGGGGACAGGGTGATAATTCACCCCTCCACTTT

d_call: -
clone_size: -
v_call: TRBV21-1
j_call: TRBJ2-1
cdr3_aa: CASSAPPRTRGGYNEQFF
cdr3_nt: TGTGCCAGCAGCGCGCCCCCGAGGACACGGGGGGGCTACAATGAGCAGTTCTTC

d_call: TRBD2
clone_size: -
v_call: TRBV7-9
j_call: TRBJ2-7
cdr3_aa: CASRTSGGTYEQYF
cdr3_nt: TGTGCCAGCAGAACCAGCGGGGGAACCTACGAGCAGTACTTC

d_call: TRBD2
clone_size: -
v_call: TRBV5-4
j_call: TRBJ2-1
cdr3_aa: CASSEGLAGGPVQFF
cdr3_nt: TGTGCCAGCAGCGAGGGACTAGCGGGGGGGCCTGTTCAGTTCTTC

d_call: -
clone_size: -
v_call: TRBV7-9
j_call: TRBJ1-1
cdr3_aa: CASTNRVETEAFF
cdr3_nt: TGTGCCAGCACCAACAGGGTAGAAACTGAAGCTTTCTTT

d_call: TRBD2
clone_size: -
v_call: TRBV7-8
j_call: TRBJ2-2
cdr3_aa: CASSRGEYTGELFF
cdr3_nt: TGTGCCAGCAGTCGGGGGGAGTACACCGGGGAGCTGTTTTTT

d_call: TRBD2
clone_size: -
v_call: TRBV5-1
j_call: TRBJ2-3
cdr3_aa: CASSTLPGLAKDTQYF
cdr3_nt: TGCGCCAGCAGCACGCTTCCGGGACTAGCGAAGGATACGCAGTATTTT

d_call: -
clone_size: -
v_call: TRBV29-1
j_call: TRBJ2-2
cdr3_aa: CSVEGQLTGELFF
cdr3_nt: TGCAGCGTTGAGGGACAACTCACCGGGGAGCTGTTTTTT

d_call: TRBD2
clone_size: few
v_call: TRBV28
j_call: TRBJ2-5
cdr3_aa: CASSLRLAEGQETQYF
cdr3_nt: TGTGCCAGCAGTTTACGACTAGCGGAAGGACAAGAGACCCAGTACTTC

d_call: TRBD1
clone_size: few
v_call: TRBV9
j_call: TRBJ2-7
cdr3_aa: CASSVAGTGEQYF
cdr3_nt: TGTGCCAGCAGCGTCGCCGGGACAGGCGAGCAGTACTTC

d_call: TRBD1
clone_size: -
v_call: TRBV5-1
j_call: TRBJ1-2
cdr3_aa: CASSLTGGSTGKGDYTF
cdr3_nt: TGCGCCAGCAGCCTGACAGGGGGTTCGACCGGCAAGGGGGACTACACCTTC

d_call: -
clone_size: -
v_call: TRBV12-5
j_call: TRBJ2-3
cdr3_aa: CASGLVLERGAIPSTDTQYF
cdr3_nt: TGTGCTAGTGGTTTGGTACTAGAACGGGGGGCTATACCATCCACAGATACGCAGTATTTT